The text below deals with one T cell receptor (beta chain). It lacks a known antigen. Base qualities are not recorded, but no much larger clone differs from it by a single base. The record originates from a study of blood T cell repertoires in COVID-19 (dated by TCRdb to the early 2020s). In terms of the full investigation: Samples from collaborators originated in the United States, Italy and Spain and spanned both the acute and convalescent phases of COVID-19. The material from the prospective study consisted of cDNA or gDNA derived from T cells, B-cell-depleted T cells, or PBMCs. Deeply sampled blood TCRbeta repertoires from subjects exposed to, actively infected with, or recovered from COVID-19 were included in the dataset. The repertoires were released in a freely available public database intended as a resource for research on the immune response to SARS-CoV-2. Samples came from the ongoing ImmuneRACE study (first 160 participants) plus 1,254 subjects from 6 global collaborators. Sample metadata almost always included a de-identified subject ID, COVID-19 status, age in years and sex. Where available, HLA class I and class II types were taken from metadata supplied by the sample provider and were not determined by assay-based typing. Findings and caveats that apply to the study as a whole: The quantity of clinical and demographic metadata differed by source and by participant and was supplied without curation.

The collaborating institutions used their own protocols to collect whole blood in K2EDTA tubes. For TCRbeta analysis, collaborator samples were shipped as frozen whole blood, as isolated PBMCs, or as DNA extracted from either sample type. From the cysteine up to the phenylalanine, the CDR3 has a length of 12 residues. The DNA shown is the 36-base CDR3, in frame from base 1. From a lookup of the germline V gene, CDR1 and CDR2 are KGHSH and LQKENI. The V and J ends are trimmed by 2 bases and 6 bases, leaving 5 bases between them. TCRbeta CDR3 regions were amplified from genomic DNA by means of the immunoSEQ Assay, a bias-controlled multiplex PCR. The study's own analysis went as follows. Within the assay, amplification of reference gene primers was used to estimate how many nucleated cells each sample contained. To quantify the absolute abundance of each unique TCRbeta CDR3 rearrangement, sequence reads were collapsed and filtered. For each sample, productive Simpson clonality was calculated as the square root of Simpson's diversity index over productive rearrangements. TCRdb limited this immuneACCESS table to in-frame rearrangements with V and J called. A share of clones is missing; checked studies link under half to unresolved V genes, and the rest is unexplained. That table gives V, J and clone size, and the DNA gave D and trimming. This sample holds 30,000 to 50,000 clones; roughly nine tenths were observed only once. Jointly, the top ten make up more than 15% of the sample.

The chain couples TRBV18 to TRBJ2-1; the D gene cannot be resolved reliably. The sequenced sample consisted of peripheral blood. The receptor comes from a woman younger than 45 in a cohort sampled during active COVID-19. The sequenced DNA is TGTGCCAGCTCACCAGGCGGCAATGAGCAGTTCTTC. It is translated as CASSPGGNEQFF.